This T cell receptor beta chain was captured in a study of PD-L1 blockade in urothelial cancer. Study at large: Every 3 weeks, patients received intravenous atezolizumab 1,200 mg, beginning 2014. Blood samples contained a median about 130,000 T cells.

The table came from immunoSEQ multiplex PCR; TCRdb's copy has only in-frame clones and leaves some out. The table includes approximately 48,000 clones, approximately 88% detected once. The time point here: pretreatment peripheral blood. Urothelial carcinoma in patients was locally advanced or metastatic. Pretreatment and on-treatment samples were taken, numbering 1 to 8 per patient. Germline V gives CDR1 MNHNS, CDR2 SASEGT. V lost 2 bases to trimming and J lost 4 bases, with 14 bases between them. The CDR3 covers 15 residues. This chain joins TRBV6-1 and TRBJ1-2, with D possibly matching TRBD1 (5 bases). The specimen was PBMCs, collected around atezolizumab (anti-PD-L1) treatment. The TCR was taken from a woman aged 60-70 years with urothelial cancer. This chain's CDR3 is CASSESSTGRYGYTF. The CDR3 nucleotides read TGTGCCAGCAGTGAAAGTTCAACAGGACGCTATGGCTACACCTTC.